The 17 T cell receptor beta chains below come from one sample, sequenced in a study of spatial heterogeneity in lung cancer. MiXCR, applied by TCRdb to the 5' RACE reads, yields one record per CDR3 protein. Among approximately 82,000 distinct CDR3 sequences listed, roughly 12% were seen once. Time point specified: sample taken at primary tumor resection. No cells were sorted before sequencing. The whole RNA sequenced was extracted from tumor, nontumor lung or frozen PBMC. The sample here was PBMCs, taken at surgery. Receptor source: a male donor with early-stage non-small cell lung cancer.

This clonotype was detected many times. The rearrangement links TRBV29-1 to TRBJ2-1; 10 bases are a match to TRBD2. This CDR3 is 13 amino acids long. With 6 bases clipped from V and 5 bases from J, the junction kept 4 bases outside the gene matches. The germline V gene has CDR1 SQVTM and CDR2 ANQGSEA. CDR3 sequence (DNA): TGCAGCGTGGGAGGGACTAGCGACAATGAGCAGTTCTTC. Residues: CSVGGTSDNEQFF.

The rearrangement links TRBV5-1 to TRBJ2-1; 9 bases map to TRBD2. V dropped 0 bases and J dropped 7; count of bases not matched to a gene: 11. CDR1 and CDR2 (germline): SGHRS, YFSETQ. The CDR3 sequence is 17 residues long. The CDR3 spells CASSLDAALAGVNEQFF. Written as DNA, the CDR3 is TGCGCCAGCAGCTTGGATGCCGCATTAGCGGGGGTTAATGAGCAGTTCTTC.

This clonotype was seen only a few times. The chain combines TRBV14 with TRBJ2-1; TRBD2 might be the D (5 bases). The CDR3 spans 17 residues. Germline CDR1 SGHDN, CDR2 FVKESK. V was clipped by 1 base and J by 1 base, with 14 bases between them. This chain's CDR3 is CASSQALVLGSYNEQFF. As DNA, the CDR3 is TGTGCCAGCAGCCAAGCCCTAGTACTAGGATCCTACAATGAGCAGTTCTTC.

In this sample, this clonotype turned up a few times. The rearrangement links TRBV7-3 to TRBJ2-1, with TRBD2 matching 7 bases. V was clipped by 4 bases and J by 2 bases; unmatched bases: 8. Germline V gene lookup returns CDR1 SGHTA and CDR2 FQGTGA. The CDR3 has 16 residues. This CDR3 reads CASSSNRGEPYNEQFF. DNA for the CDR3: TGTGCCAGCAGCTCTAACCGGGGGGAGCCCTACAATGAGCAGTTCTTC.

This clonotype was picked up a small number of times. The V gene is TRBV27, the J gene TRBJ2-1; D is perhaps TRBD1 (6 bases). Germline CDR1 reads MNHEY; CDR2 reads SMNVEV (reference sequence). This CDR3 has 14 amino acids. Deletions cut 2 bases from V and 6 bases from J, with 11 bases between. The CDR3 DNA is TGTGCCAGCAGTTTAGCCGGGACAAGCAATGAGCAGTTCTTC. Protein product: CASSLAGTSNEQFF.

This clonotype showed up many times. The chain couples TRBV7-9 to TRBJ2-3, with 10 bases identical to TRBD2. V shed 5 bases and J 3 bases; nucleotides not matched to a gene: 2. Germline lookup yields CDR1 SEHNR and CDR2 FQNEAQ (reference sequence). This CDR3 spans 14 amino acids. The CDR3 spells CASSLTSGTDTQYF. CDR3 DNA sequence: TGTGCCAGCAGCCTGACTAGCGGGACAGATACGCAGTATTTT.

This clonotype was found once. V and J are TRBV29-1 and TRBJ2-1; D not certain. Germline V gene lookup returns CDR1 SQVTM and CDR2 ANQGSEA. The CDR3 length is 14 residues. The V gene lost 8 bases and the J gene lost 0 bases, with 14 bases spanning the gap. The CDR3 loop is CSSFGVSSYNEQFF. CDR3 nucleotide sequence: TGCAGCTCCTTTGGGGTGAGCTCCTACAATGAGCAGTTCTTC.

The chain combines TRBV29-1 with TRBJ2-7; no firm D call. CDR1 and CDR2 from the germline V gene are SQVTM and ANQGSEA. The length of the CDR3 is 10 residues. V lost 6 bases to trimming and J lost 3 bases, with 6 bases between them. The CDR3 is CSVVDYEQYF. CDR3 bases: TGCAGCGTCGTTGACTACGAGCAGTACTTC.

This chain joins TRBV28 and TRBJ1-1; weak D call: TRBD1 (5 bases). The CDR3 is made up of 15 amino acids. Germline CDR1 MDHEN, CDR2 SYDVKM. The V and J ends lost 5 bases and 1 base respectively, with 14 bases between them. In DNA, the CDR3 is TGTGCCAGCAGTCCTCCCGCAGGGAAGAACACTGAAGCTTTCTTT. Translated: CASSPPAGKNTEAFF.

This clonotype has at least ten counts. The gene calls are TRBV7-9 and TRBJ2-2, with D possibly matching TRBD1 (6 bases). Trimming cost V 2 bases and J 3 bases, with 10 bases left between them. There are 15 residues in the CDR3. Germline loops: CDR1 SEHNR, CDR2 FQNEAQ (reference sequence). The CDR3 DNA follows: TGTGCCAGCAGCTTAACGTGGACAGACACCGGGGAGCTGTTTTTT. It specifies CASSLTWTDTGELFF.

This clonotype was counted ten times or more. This rearrangement joins TRBV9 to TRBJ1-1; 8 nucleotides agree with TRBD1. Per the germline V gene, CDR1 is SGDLS and CDR2 is YYNGEE. After removal of 0 bases from V and 9 bases from J, the junction contained 10 bases not matched to a gene. The CDR3 has 15 residues. The DNA for the CDR3 is TGTGCCAGCAGCGTAGTAAGGCAGGGGGCGGATAAAGCTTTCTTT. This codes for CASSVVRQGADKAFF.

The chain carries TRBV30 and TRBJ1-4; TRBD1 matches 7 bases. J gave up 7 bases and V 1 base, and 3 bases lay outside the gene matches. This CDR3 is built from 13 residues. The V gene's germline CDR1 is GTSNPN and CDR2 SVGIG (reference sequence). For the CDR3, the DNA is TGTGCCTGGAGTGGAGGGGGCGGTGAAAAACTGTTTTTT. It yields the protein CAWSGGGGEKLFF.

This clonotype came up many times. This CDR3 is CASGDTVYGYTF. DNA of the CDR3: TGTGCCAGCGGGGACACCGTCTATGGCTACACCTTC. V and J are TRBV6-5 and TRBJ1-2, with D perhaps TRBD1 (6 bases). From germline, CDR1 is MNHEY and CDR2 SVGAGI. The CDR3 extends over 12 amino acids. V was pared by 8 bases and J by 4 bases, with 11 bases between.

The chain has TRBV5-1 and TRBJ2-2; D possibly corresponds to TRBD1 (6 bases). Per the germline V gene, CDR1 is SGHRS and CDR2 is YFSETQ. The CDR3 is 16 residues long. V dropped 4 bases and J dropped 6 bases, with 19 bases sitting between them. This chain's CDR3 is CASSLIRGRFAGELFF. DNA for the CDR3: TGCGCCAGCAGCCTAATCAGGGGACGGTTCGCCGGGGAGCTGTTTTTT. The full variable domain, in which reference TRBV5-1 and TRBJ2-2 provide the parts outside the CDR3, is KAGVTQTPRYLIKTRGQQVTLSCSPISGHRSVSWYQQTPGQGLQFLFEYFSETQRNKGNFPGRFSGRQFSNSRSEMNVSTLELGDSALYLCASSLIRGRFAGELFFGEGSRLTVL.

This chain connects TRBV19 to TRBJ2-7; maybe TRBD1 (5 bases). The CDR3 loop spans 13 amino acids. The V gene's germline CDR1 is LNHDA and CDR2 SQIVND (reference sequence). Between the trimmed V and J ends, which lost 6 bases and 4 bases, there was a span of 13 bases. CDR3 in DNA: TGTGCCAGTAGCGAAGGTCAGGGATACGAGCAGTACTTC. It codes for CASSEGQGYEQYF.

This clonotype was counted only a few times. In DNA form, the CDR3 reads TGTGCCAGCAGCCAAGCGCGGGAATACGGCTACACCTTC. Amino acids: CASSQAREYGYTF. J is TRBJ1-2 and V is TRBV3-1; D gene ambiguous. The germline gives CDR1 LGHDT, CDR2 YNNKEL (reference sequence). V was trimmed by 1 base and J by 8 bases, leaving 11 bases between them. CDR3 length equals 13 residues.

The table lists this clonotype with a few counts. The chain couples TRBV30 to TRBJ1-1; the D is unclear. The CDR3 extends over 14 amino acids. Germline loops: CDR1 GTSNPN, CDR2 SVGIG (reference sequence). With 3 bases removed from V and 0 bases from J, the gap between germline ends came to 11 bases. As DNA, the CDR3 is TGTGCCTGGAGCCCTCCTCCGATGAACACTGAAGCTTTCTTT. Translation gives CAWSPPPMNTEAFF.